Following are 2 T cell receptor beta chains from one sample sequenced in a study of blood T cell repertoires in COVID-19. Sequencing was performed with immunoSEQ multiplex PCR; in TCRdb, only in-frame clones are kept and a portion is missing. Of approximately 220,000 clones listed, roughly nine tenths are singletons. Source material: peripheral blood. The origin of the receptors is a man in his forties with acute or convalescent COVID-19.

In its sample, this clone was seen once. The chain uses TRBV11-1 and TRBJ2-7; D not certain. V lost 5 bases, J lost 0 bases, and 11 bases lay in between. Per germline, CDR1 SGHAT and CDR2 FQDESV (reference sequence). The CDR3 totals 14 residues. This CDR3 is CASSPGPDSYEQYF. The CDR3, as DNA: TGTGCCAGCAGCCCGGGTCCGGACTCCTACGAGCAGTACTTC.

The gene calls are TRBV2 and TRBJ2-6; weak D call: TRBD2 (6 bases). V lost 6 bases to trimming and J lost 4 bases, with 10 bases between them. CDR3 size: 14 residues. Germline CDR1 SNHLY, CDR2 FYNNEI. CDR3 sequence (DNA): TGTGCCAGCAGCGGGACTCTAGGGGCCAACGTCCTGACTTTC. This codes for CASSGTLGANVLTF.